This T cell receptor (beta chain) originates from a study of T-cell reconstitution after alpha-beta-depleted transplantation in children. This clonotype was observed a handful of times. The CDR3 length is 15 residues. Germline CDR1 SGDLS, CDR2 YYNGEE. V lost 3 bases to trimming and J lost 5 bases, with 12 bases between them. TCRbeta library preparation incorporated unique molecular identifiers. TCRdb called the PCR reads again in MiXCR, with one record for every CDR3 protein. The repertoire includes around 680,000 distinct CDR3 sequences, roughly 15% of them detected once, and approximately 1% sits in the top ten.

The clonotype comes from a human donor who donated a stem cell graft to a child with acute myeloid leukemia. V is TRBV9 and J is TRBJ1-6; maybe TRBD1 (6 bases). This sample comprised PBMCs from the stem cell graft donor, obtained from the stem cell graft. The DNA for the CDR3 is TGTGCCAGCAGCGAGAGGGGGGTCGATAATTCACCCCTCCACTTT. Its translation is CASSERGVDNSPLHF.